This T cell receptor (beta chain) was identified during a study of T-cell reconstitution after alpha-beta-depleted transplantation in children. This sample's TCRbeta library carried unique molecular identifier barcodes. TCRdb fed the PCR reads into MiXCR, producing one record per CDR3 protein. Of around 140,000 distinct CDR3 sequences in the sample, 7.5% to 9% are singletons; the top ten hold around 18%. With V trimmed by 6 bases and J by 0 bases, 13 bases remained unmatched. This CDR3 region has 17 residues. CDR1 and CDR2 from the germline V gene are DFQATT and SNEGSKA (reference sequence). In its sample, this clonotype was seen many times. The antigen is unknown. Broader study findings: Recipient T cells and thymic progenitors that survived gave rise to the high TCRbeta diversity observed at day 60 in some patients. About two months after transplant, alpha-beta T cells reportedly came from several hundred expanded graft clones. Newly made T cells mostly supplied T-cell counts and diversity one year after transplant.

This TCR derives from a female patient between 2 and 15 years old who had a stem cell transplant for congenital amegakaryocytic thrombocytopenia, so the T cells may come from the graft donor. The gene calls are TRBV20-1 and TRBJ2-1, with 8 nucleotides matching TRBD2. Sequenced material: PBMCs, mostly from graft donor cells, taken 180 days after TCRalphabeta/CD19-depleted stem cell transplant. The CDR3 sequence is CSAESWTSLSSYNEQFF. CDR3 nucleotide sequence: TGCAGTGCGGAAAGTTGGACTAGCCTTAGCTCCTACAATGAGCAGTTCTTC.